Listed here is a single T cell receptor (beta chain). Germline CDR1 is SGHVS and CDR2 is FQNEAQ. The germline V and J ends were trimmed by 0 bases and 5 bases, with 8 bases remaining between them. The CDR3 runs to 15 residues. This entry comes from a study of identical twins. From the 5' RACE reads, TCRdb called clonotypes with MiXCR, one entry per CDR3 protein. This table has roughly 540,000 distinct CDR3 sequences, 20% to 25% appearing once. These data were also filed under a second study, of T cells expressing NK-cell markers.

The sample taken for sequencing was CD4+ T cells sorted from blood. This rearrangement joins TRBV7-8 to TRBJ1-6; D gene unclear. This clonotype originated in a woman younger than 30 in good health. CDR3 loop: CASSLARADNSPLHF. The CDR3 coding sequence is TGTGCCAGCAGCTTAGCGCGGGCAGATAATTCACCCCTCCACTTT.